This TCR beta chain was observed in a study of blood T cell repertoires in COVID-19. About the study: COVID-19 samples collected from the United States, Italy and Spain covered acute and convalescent phases. The analysed material was cDNA or gDNA that came from T cells, B-cell-depleted T cells, or PBMCs.

The authors' processing: How many nucleated cells were present was estimated from reference gene primer amplification. The data were produced by immunoSEQ multiplex PCR, yet TCRdb's version contains in-frame clones alone and is incomplete. That table gives V, J and clone size, and the DNA gave D and trimming. The profile covers some 200,000 clones, with roughly four fifths appearing a single time and about an eighth taken by the ten largest. As regards this clone: This sample also contains other DNA sequences that code for the same CDR3.

The CDR3 runs to 14 residues. CDR1 SGHNT and CDR2 YENEEA come from the germline V gene. J gave up 10 bases and V 1 base, and 7 bases lay outside the gene matches. This chain joins TRBV11-3 and TRBJ2-7, with TRBD1 matching over 10 bases. The receptor's source is a middle-aged woman with acute or convalescent COVID-19. Sequences were obtained from peripheral blood. The chain's CDR3 is CASSLGGTGAEQYF. The CDR3 nucleotides are TGTGCCAGCAGCTTAGGTGGGACAGGGGCCGAACAGTACTTC.